This TCR beta chain was captured in a study of T cells in women clearing cervical HPV infection. Study-wide context: Controls gave blood once infection was undetectable; cases at lesion identification. Study-wide findings and caveats: CIN3+ cases had significantly higher TCR richness than controls; evenness did not differ.

TCRdb's table, derived via immunoSEQ multiplex PCR, lists solely in-frame clones and lacks some. This listing includes 12,000 or so clones. HPV was found by MY09/MY11 PCR and dot-blot genotyping. A remark on this clone: What it binds is not known. The read ends 3 residues early relative to the CDR3; the germline J gene fills the gap.

The CDR3 loop spans 15 amino acids. Per the germline V gene, CDR1 is DFQATT and CDR2 is SNEGSKA (reference sequence). Trimming removed 4 bases from V and 4 bases from J; junction bases left unmatched: 9. This clonotype was obtained from a woman between 18 and 69 years old with a cervical HPV16 infection that either progressed to CIN3+ or cleared (not recorded which). The chain uses TRBV20-1 and TRBJ1-1, with 10 bases fitting TRBD1. Sequencing used blood buffy coat. The part of the CDR3 DNA that was read is TGCAGTGCTACAGATCCGGGACAGGGGACCACTGAA. This codes for CSATDPGQGTTE. The CDR3 in full is CSATDPGQGTTEAFF.